Shown below are 8 T cell receptor beta chains from a single sample sequenced in a study of early T cells in non-severe SARS-CoV-2 infection. TCRdb re-called the 5' RACE reads through MiXCR, storing one row per CDR3 protein. The sample has approximately 50,000 distinct CDR3 sequences; around a tenth are singletons. Sequencing was performed on whole blood. The receptors come from an adult who was a healthcare worker with PCR-confirmed SARS-CoV-2 infection or an uninfected control (not recorded which).

This clonotype was seen repeatedly, ten times or more. This chain connects TRBV11-2 to TRBJ2-5; no clear D gene. Germline assignment: CDR1 SGHAT and CDR2 FQNNGV. This CDR3 is 12 amino acids long. The V and J ends lost 1 base and 4 bases respectively, with 4 bases between them. For the CDR3, the DNA is TGTGCCAGCAGCTTAGGTAGAGAGACCCAGTACTTC. Protein sequence: CASSLGRETQYF.

This chain links TRBV29-1 with TRBJ1-1, with a tentative D call TRBD1 (6 bases). V shed 8 bases and J shed 0 bases, with 13 bases lying between them. The germline V gene has CDR1 SQVTM and CDR2 ANQGSEA. The CDR3 runs 13 residues. The CDR3 here is CSSGQFMNTEAFF. Written as DNA, the CDR3 is TGCAGCTCCGGACAGTTCATGAACACTGAAGCTTTCTTT. The whole variable domain, remainder taken from reference TRBV29-1 and TRBJ1-1, is SAVISQKPSRDICQRGTSLTIQCQVDSQVTMMFWYRQQPGQSLTLIATANQGSEATYESGFVIDKFPISRPNLTFSTLTVSNMSPEDSSIYLCSSGQFMNTEAFFGQGTRLTVV.

This clonotype showed up just a few times. The CDR3 nucleotides are TGTGCCAGCAGTTCGGACAGCTCCACCACAGATACGCAGTATTTT. Protein: CASSSDSSTTDTQYF. This chain links TRBV28 with TRBJ2-3; tentative D call: TRBD1 (6 bases). The CDR3 is 15 amino acids. Trimming shortened V by 4 bases and J by 2 bases, and 13 bases separated the two germline ends. Germline V CDR1 and CDR2: MDHEN, SYDVKM.

V is TRBV7-2 and J is TRBJ1-1; perhaps TRBD1 as D (6 bases). With 5 bases removed from V and 1 base from J, the gap between germline ends came to 14 bases. Germline V gives CDR1 SGHTA, CDR2 FQGNSA. This CDR3 has 15 residues. CDR3: CASSPRHRENTEAFF. In DNA form, the CDR3 reads TGTGCCAGCAGCCCGCGACACAGGGAGAACACTGAAGCTTTCTTT.

This clonotype has a count of ten or more. The chain recombines TRBV12-3 or TRBV12-4 with TRBJ2-1; 7 bases are shared with TRBD2. Losses at the gene ends were 3 bases for V and 7 bases for J; bases not matched to a gene: 9. This CDR3 is 15 amino acids long. The CDR3 DNA reads as TGTGCCAGCAGTTTCTGGGCGGGAGTACGGAATGAGCAGTTCTTC. It is translated as CASSFWAGVRNEQFF.

This clonotype has only a few counts. The chain is built from TRBV7-2 and TRBJ2-7; D unclear. The V and J ends lost 5 bases and 3 bases respectively, with 20 bases between them. CDR1 and CDR2 from the germline V gene are SGHTA and FQGNSA. The CDR3 runs 16 residues. DNA of the CDR3: TGTGCCAGCAGCCCCGTCCCGGGCTCAGTTTTCTACGAGCAGTACTTC. It translates to CASSPVPGSVFYEQYF. The whole variable domain, remainder taken from reference TRBV7-2 and TRBJ2-7, is GAGVSQSPSNKVTEKGKDVELRCDPISGHTALYWYRQSLGQGLEFLIYFQGNSAPDKSGLPSDRFSAERTGGSVSTLTIQRTQQEDSAVYLCASSPVPGSVFYEQYFGPGTRLTVT.

This clonotype was picked up a small number of times. The rearrangement joins TRBV29-1 to TRBJ2-7, with 14 nucleotides matching TRBD2. Unmatched junction bases numbered 7, after V lost 4 bases and J lost 5 bases. The germline CDR1 and CDR2 sequences are SQVTM and ANQGSEA. There are 15 residues in the CDR3. CDR3: CSVVLGLAGVNEQYF. The CDR3, as DNA: TGCAGCGTTGTCTTGGGACTAGCGGGAGTAAACGAGCAGTACTTC.

This chain connects TRBV2 to TRBJ2-3, with 10 bases fitting TRBD2. The length of the CDR3 is 14 residues. The V gene's germline CDR1 is SNHLY and CDR2 FYNNEI. V lost 4 bases, J lost 6 bases, and 4 bases stayed unmatched. The CDR3, as DNA: TGTGCCAGCAGTGTCGGGACTAGCGTTGATACGCAGTATTTT. Its protein product is CASSVGTSVDTQYF.